This TCR beta chain was observed in a study of shared clonotypes between healthy human individuals. Overall study findings and caveats: Clonotype sharing among donors, it was expected, would be affected by sequencing depth.

This clone was recorded only once. What it recognizes is unknown. The germline CDR1 and CDR2 sequences are MRHNA and SNTAGT. Trimming left V 7 bases short and J 4 bases short, with 19 bases between. This CDR3 region has 15 residues. Several immunoSEQ plates received, in even portions, the genomic DNA of each subset. Each PCR replicate from the sorted subsets contained around 0.2 ug DNA, which is about 30,000 T cell genomes. Using immunoSEQ multiplex PCR, the repertoire was profiled, and TCRdb retains in-frame clones only, with some absent. Among around 2.5 million clones listed, roughly 93% were seen once.

The sample comprised naive CD4+ T cells from PBMCs. Subset defined: CD45RA+ positively selected. The chain carries TRBV6-4 and TRBJ1-2, with D possibly being TRBD1 (6 bases). The sequence was obtained from a man aged 18 to 29 in good health. Some clones in this sample may be carry-over from other donors' samples. CDR3 region: CASNLSFTGSYGYTF. CDR3 DNA sequence: TGTGCCAGCAACTTAAGCTTTACAGGGAGCTATGGCTACACCTTC.